This T cell receptor beta chain comes out of a study of blood T cell repertoires in COVID-19. In the study overall: Collection of acute and convalescent COVID-19 samples took place in the United States, Italy and Spain. The analysed material was cDNA or gDNA that came from T cells, B-cell-depleted T cells, or PBMCs.

V gave up 3 bases and J gave up 0 bases, with 12 bases separating them. Germline V gene data show CDR1 as KGHSY and CDR2 as FQNENV. The CDR3 has 16 amino acids. Methods used by the authors: Estimated nucleated cell counts came from reference gene primer amplification. Sequencing was performed with immunoSEQ multiplex PCR; in TCRdb, only in-frame clones are kept and a portion is missing. The V and J calls and clone size were taken over from that table, and D and trimming were inferred from the DNA. The sample lists over 300,000 clones, 90% occurring once. This sequence was found in a man in his late teens or twenties with active or convalescent COVID-19. Material: peripheral blood. The gene calls are TRBV16 and TRBJ2-1; D remains unclear. CDR3 bases: TGTGCCAGCAGCCACCCGACTTCCAGCTCCTACAATGAGCAGTTCTTC. This gives the protein CASSHPTSSSYNEQFF. Full variable domain (rest looked up from reference TRBV16 and TRBJ2-1): GEEVAQTPKHLVRGEGQKAKLYCAPIKGHSYVFWYQQVLKNEFKFLISFQNENVFDETGMPKERFSAKCLPNSPCSLEIQATKLEDSAVYFCASSHPTSSSYNEQFFGPGTRLTVL.